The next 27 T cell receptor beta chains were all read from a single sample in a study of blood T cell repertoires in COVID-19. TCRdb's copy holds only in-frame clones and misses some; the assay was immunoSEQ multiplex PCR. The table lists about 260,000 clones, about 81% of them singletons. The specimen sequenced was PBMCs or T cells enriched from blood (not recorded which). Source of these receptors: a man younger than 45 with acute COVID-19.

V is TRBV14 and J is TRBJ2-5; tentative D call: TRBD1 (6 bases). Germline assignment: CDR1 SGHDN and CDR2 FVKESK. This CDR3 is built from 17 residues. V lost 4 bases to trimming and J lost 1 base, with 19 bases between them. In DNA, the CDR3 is TGTGCCAGCAGCCTCACACAGGGTAGAGTGGCCCAAGAGACCCAGTACTTC. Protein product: CASSLTQGRVAQETQYF.

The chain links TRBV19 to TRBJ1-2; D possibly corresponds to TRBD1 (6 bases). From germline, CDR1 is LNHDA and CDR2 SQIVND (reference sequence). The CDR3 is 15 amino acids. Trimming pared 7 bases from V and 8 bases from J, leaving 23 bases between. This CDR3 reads CASTLVQGNREGYTF. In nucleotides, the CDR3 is TGTGCCAGTACCTTGGTTCAGGGGAATCGTGAAGGCTACACCTTC. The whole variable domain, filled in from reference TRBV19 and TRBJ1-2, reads DGGITQSPKYLFRKEGQNVTLSCEQNLNHDAMYWYRQDPGQGLRLIYYSQIVNDFQKGDIAEGYSVSREKKESFPLTVTSAQKNPTAFYLCASTLVQGNREGYTFGSGTRLTVV.

The CDR3 loop reads CASSLQGEVYGYTF. CDR3 coding DNA: TGTGCCAGCAGCTTACAGGGAGAAGTCTATGGCTACACCTTC. The V and J genes are TRBV5-5 and TRBJ1-2, with D perhaps TRBD1 (6 bases). Germline V gives CDR1 SGHKS, CDR2 YYEKEE (reference sequence). Trimming shortened V by 2 bases and J by 4 bases, and 12 bases separated the two germline ends. This CDR3 has 14 residues. Full variable domain (remainder filled in from reference TRBV5-5 and TRBJ1-2): DAGVTQSPTHLIKTRGQQVTLRCSPISGHKSVSWYQQVLGQGPQFIFQYYEKEERGRGNFPDRFSARQFPNYSSELNVNALLLGDSALYLCASSLQGEVYGYTFGSGTRLTVV.

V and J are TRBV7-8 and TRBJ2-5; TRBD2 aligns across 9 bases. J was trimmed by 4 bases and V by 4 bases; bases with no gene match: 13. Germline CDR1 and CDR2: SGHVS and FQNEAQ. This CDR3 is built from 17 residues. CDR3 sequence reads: CASSSYRLRGGGETQYF. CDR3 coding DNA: TGTGCCAGCAGCTCGTACCGGCTGCGGGGGGGCGGAGAGACCCAGTACTTC.

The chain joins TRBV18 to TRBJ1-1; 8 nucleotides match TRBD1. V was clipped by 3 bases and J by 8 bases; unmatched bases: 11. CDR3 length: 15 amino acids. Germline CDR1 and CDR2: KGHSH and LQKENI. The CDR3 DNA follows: TGTGCCAGCTCACCCTTAGGACAGGGCGAGGCGGAAGCTTTCTTT. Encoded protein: CASSPLGQGEAEAFF.

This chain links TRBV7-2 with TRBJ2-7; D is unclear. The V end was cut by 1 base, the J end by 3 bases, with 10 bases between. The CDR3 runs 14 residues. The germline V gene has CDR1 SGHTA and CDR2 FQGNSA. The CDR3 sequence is CASSLDPLSYEQYV. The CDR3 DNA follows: TGTGCCAGCAGCTTAGACCCCTTGAGCTACGAGCAGTACGTC.

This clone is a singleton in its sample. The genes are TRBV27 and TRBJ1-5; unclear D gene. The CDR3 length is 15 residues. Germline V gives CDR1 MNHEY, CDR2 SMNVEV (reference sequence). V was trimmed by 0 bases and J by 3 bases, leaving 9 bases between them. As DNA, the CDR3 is TGTGCCAGCAGTTTATCAAGCGCCTACAATCAGCCCCAGCATTTT. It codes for CASSLSSAYNQPQHF.

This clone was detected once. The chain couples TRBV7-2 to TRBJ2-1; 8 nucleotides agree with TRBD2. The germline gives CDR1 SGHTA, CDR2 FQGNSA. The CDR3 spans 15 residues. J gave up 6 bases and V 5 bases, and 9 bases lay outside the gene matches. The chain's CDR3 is CASSRLKREFNEQFF. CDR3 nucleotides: TGTGCCAGCAGCCGCCTGAAGCGGGAGTTCAATGAGCAGTTCTTC.

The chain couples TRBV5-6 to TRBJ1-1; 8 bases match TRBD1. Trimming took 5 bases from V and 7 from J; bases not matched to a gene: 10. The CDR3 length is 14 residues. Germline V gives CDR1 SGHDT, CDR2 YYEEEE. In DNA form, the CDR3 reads TGTGCCAGCAGTCCCAGGGGGCCAGGCGGTGAAGCTTTCTTT. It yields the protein CASSPRGPGGEAFF. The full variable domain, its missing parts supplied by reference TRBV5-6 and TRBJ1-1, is DAGVTQSPTHLIKTRGQQVTLRCSPKSGHDTVSWYQQALGQGPQFIFQYYEEEERQRGNFPDRFSGHQFPNYSSELNVNALLLGDSALYLCASSPRGPGGEAFFGQGTRLTVV.

CDR3 residues: CASSQDRTFHEQFF. Here the CDR3 DNA reads TGTGCCAGCAGCCAAGATCGGACTTTCCATGAGCAGTTCTTC. The chain uses TRBV3-1 (or the pseudogene TRBV3-2) and TRBJ2-1; TRBD2 might be the D (5 bases). This CDR3 is built from 14 residues. Looked up from germline, CDR1 is LGHDT and CDR2 is YNNKEL (reference sequence). V was cut by 0 bases and J by 8 bases, with 11 bases left in between.

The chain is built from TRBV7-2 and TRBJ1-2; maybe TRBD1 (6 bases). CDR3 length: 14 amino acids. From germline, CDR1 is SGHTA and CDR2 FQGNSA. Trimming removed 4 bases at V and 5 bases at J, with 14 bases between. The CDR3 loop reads CASSSGGGLYGYTF. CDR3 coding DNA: TGTGCCAGCAGCTCCGGGGGGGGGCTTTATGGCTACACCTTC. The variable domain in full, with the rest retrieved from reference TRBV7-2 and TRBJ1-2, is GAGVSQSPSNKVTEKGKDVELRCDPISGHTALYWYRQSLGQGLEFLIYFQGNSAPDKSGLPSDRFSAERTGGSVSTLTIQRTQQEDSAVYLCASSSGGGLYGYTFGSGTRLTVV.

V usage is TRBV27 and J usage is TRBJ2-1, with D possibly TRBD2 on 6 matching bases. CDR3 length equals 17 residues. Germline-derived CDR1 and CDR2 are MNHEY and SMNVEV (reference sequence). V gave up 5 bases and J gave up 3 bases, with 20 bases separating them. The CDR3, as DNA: TGTGCCAGCAGTCCGCCCCGGGGACTCGTGGGCTACAATGAGCAGTTCTTC. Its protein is CASSPPRGLVGYNEQFF.

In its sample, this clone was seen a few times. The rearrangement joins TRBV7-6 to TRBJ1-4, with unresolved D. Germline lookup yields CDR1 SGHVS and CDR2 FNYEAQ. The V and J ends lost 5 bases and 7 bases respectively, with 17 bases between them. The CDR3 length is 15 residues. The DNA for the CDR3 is TGTGCCAGCAGCAACCCATGGGAGGAGGGTGAAAAACTGTTTTTT. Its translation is CASSNPWEEGEKLFF.

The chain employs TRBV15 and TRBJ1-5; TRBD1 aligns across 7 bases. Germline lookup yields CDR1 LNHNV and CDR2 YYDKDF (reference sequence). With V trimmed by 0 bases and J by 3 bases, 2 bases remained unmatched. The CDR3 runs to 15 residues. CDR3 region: CATSRDDRDNQPQHF. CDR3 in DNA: TGTGCCACCAGCAGAGATGACAGGGACAATCAGCCCCAGCATTTT.

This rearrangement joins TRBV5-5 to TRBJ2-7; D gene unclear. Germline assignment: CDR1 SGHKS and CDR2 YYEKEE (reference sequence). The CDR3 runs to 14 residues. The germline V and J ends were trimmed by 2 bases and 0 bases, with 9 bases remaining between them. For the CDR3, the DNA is TGTGCCAGCAGCTTAGTGGCAGGCTCCTACGAGCAGTACGTC. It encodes CASSLVAGSYEQYV.

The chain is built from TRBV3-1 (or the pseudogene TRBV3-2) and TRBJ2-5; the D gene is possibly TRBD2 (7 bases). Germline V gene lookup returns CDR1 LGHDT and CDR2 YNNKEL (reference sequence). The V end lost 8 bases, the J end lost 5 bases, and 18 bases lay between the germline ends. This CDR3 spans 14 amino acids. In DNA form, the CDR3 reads TGTGCCAGCGGAGGGGGGGTACGCAAGGAGACCCAGTACTTC. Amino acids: CASGGGVRKETQYF.

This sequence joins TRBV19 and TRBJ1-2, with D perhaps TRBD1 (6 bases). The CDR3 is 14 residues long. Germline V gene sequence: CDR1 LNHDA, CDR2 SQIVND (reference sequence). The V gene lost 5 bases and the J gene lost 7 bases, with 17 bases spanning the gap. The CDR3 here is CASSDRDPRGGYTF. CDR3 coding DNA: TGTGCCAGTAGTGACCGGGACCCCAGGGGTGGCTACACCTTC.

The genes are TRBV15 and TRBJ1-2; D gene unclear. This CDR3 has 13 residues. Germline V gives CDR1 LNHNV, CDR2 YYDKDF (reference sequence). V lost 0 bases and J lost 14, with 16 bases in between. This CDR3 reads CATSRDWAGFYTF. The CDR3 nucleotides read TGTGCCACCAGCAGAGATTGGGCAGGCTTTTATACCTTC. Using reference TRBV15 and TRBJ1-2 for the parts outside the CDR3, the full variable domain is DAMVIQNPRYQVTQFGKPVTLSCSQTLNHNVMYWYQQKSSQAPKLLFHYYDKDFNNEADTPDNFQSRRPNTSFCFLDIRSPGLGDTAMYLCATSRDWAGFYTFGSGTRLTVV.

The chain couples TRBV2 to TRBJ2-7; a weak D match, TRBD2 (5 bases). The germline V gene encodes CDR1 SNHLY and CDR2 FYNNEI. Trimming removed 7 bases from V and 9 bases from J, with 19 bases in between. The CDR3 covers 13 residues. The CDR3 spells CASKTAPGWWQYV. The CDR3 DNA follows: TGTGCCAGCAAGACGGCACCGGGGTGGTGGCAGTACGTC.

CDR3 sequence: CASRGQGGTGELFF. As DNA, the CDR3 is TGTGCCAGCAGAGGACAGGGAGGCACCGGGGAGCTGTTTTTT. V usage is TRBV27 and J usage is TRBJ2-2; 8 bases agree with TRBD1. The CDR3 extends over 14 amino acids. V shed 6 bases and J 4 bases; nucleotides not matched to a gene: 4. The germline gives CDR1 MNHEY, CDR2 SMNVEV (reference sequence).

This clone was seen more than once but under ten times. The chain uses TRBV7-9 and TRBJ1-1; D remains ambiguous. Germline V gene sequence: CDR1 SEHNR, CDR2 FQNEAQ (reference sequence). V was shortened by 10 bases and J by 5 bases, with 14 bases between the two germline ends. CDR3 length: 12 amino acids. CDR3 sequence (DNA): TGTGCCACGAATCAAGTCGAGACTGAAGCTTTCTTT. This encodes CATNQVETEAFF.

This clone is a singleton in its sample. CDR3 loop: CASSVSGNTIYF. In DNA, the CDR3 is TGTGCCAGCAGCGTCTCCGGAAACACCATATATTTT. V gene TRBV9 combines with J gene TRBJ1-3; D gene unclear. This CDR3 contains 12 residues. Looked up from germline, CDR1 is SGDLS and CDR2 is YYNGEE. The V end was cut by 2 bases, the J end by 4 bases, with 4 bases between.

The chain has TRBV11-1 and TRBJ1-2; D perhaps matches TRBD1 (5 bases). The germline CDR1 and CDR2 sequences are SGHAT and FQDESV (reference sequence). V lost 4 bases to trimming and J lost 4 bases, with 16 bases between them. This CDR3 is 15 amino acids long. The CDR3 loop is CASSSREPGGYGYTF. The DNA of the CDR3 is TGTGCCAGCAGCTCTCGGGAACCGGGGGGCTATGGCTACACCTTC.

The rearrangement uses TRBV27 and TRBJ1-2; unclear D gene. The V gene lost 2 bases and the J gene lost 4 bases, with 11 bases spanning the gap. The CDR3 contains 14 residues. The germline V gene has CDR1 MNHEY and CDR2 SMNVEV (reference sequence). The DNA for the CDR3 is TGTGCCAGCAGTTTAGCCAGACAAACCTATGGCTACACCTTC. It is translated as CASSLARQTYGYTF.

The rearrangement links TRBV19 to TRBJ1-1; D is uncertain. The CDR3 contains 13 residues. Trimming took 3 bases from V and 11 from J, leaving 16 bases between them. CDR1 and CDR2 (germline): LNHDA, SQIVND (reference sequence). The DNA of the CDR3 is TGTGCCAGTAGTATGGCCGGCGGGGTTGAGGCTTTCTTT. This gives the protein CASSMAGGVEAFF.

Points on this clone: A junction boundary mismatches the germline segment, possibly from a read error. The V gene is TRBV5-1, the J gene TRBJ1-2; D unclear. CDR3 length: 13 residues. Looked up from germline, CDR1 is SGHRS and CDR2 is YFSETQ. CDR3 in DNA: TGTGCCAGCAGCTTGGTGGAGGGTGAAGGCTACACCTTC. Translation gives CASSLVEGEGYTF.

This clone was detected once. Here the CDR3 reads CASTSGRSTEAFF. The DNA for the CDR3 is TGTGCCAGCACGTCAGGGCGTAGCACTGAAGCTTTCTTT. The chain joins TRBV2 to TRBJ1-1; D might be TRBD1 (5 bases). Trimming took off 7 bases at V and 4 bases at J, with 13 bases between the two ends. In germline, CDR1 is SNHLY, CDR2 FYNNEI. The CDR3 extends over 13 amino acids.